The present TCR beta chain was sequenced within a study of PD-1 blockade in classical Hodgkin lymphoma. This CDR3 has 14 amino acids. Germline V gives CDR1 SGHNT, CDR2 YYREEE (reference sequence). The V end was cut by 4 bases, the J end by 0 bases, with 8 bases between. Assay used: immunoSEQ multiplex PCR; TCRdb lists only in-frame clones, some missing. The repertoire holds about 31,000 clones, with about four fifths as singletons. Whole-study results and caveats: Repertoire differences have undefined causes, possibly disease activity or prior therapy.

Concerning this clone: Its specificity is unknown.

Time point of the sample: cycle 4 day 1 (C4D1), after less than seven weeks of nivolumab. Brentuximab vedotin exposure varied among the patients, all of whom had relapsed after autologous stem cell transplantation. This rearrangement joins TRBV5-4 to TRBJ2-1; no clear D gene. The sample consisted of peripheral blood mononuclear cells (PBMCs), taken before the fourth cycle of nivolumab. This clonotype was obtained from a human donor with classical Hodgkin lymphoma. The CDR3 sequence: CASSPPLSYNEQFF. In DNA, the CDR3 is TGTGCCAGCAGCCCCCCACTCTCCTACAATGAGCAGTTCTTC.